The clone carrying this T cell receptor (beta chain) was seen a handful of times. This entry comes from a study of blood T cell repertoires in COVID-19. For the study at large: Samples of COVID-19 (acute and convalescent) were obtained from the United States, Italy and Spain. T cells, B-cell-depleted T cells, or PBMCs provided the cDNA or gDNA that served as material.

Here immunoSEQ multiplex PCR was the method, and the copy in TCRdb shows in-frame clones only, minus some. The sample has about 180,000 clones, approximately 86% seen once; the top ten hold roughly 9.1%. Looked up from germline, CDR1 is SGHTA and CDR2 is FQGNSA. The CDR3 extends over 16 amino acids. The V gene end was trimmed by 5 bases and the J gene end by 1 base; junction bases not matched to a gene: 7. The rearrangement uses TRBV7-2 and TRBJ2-2; TRBD1 agrees at 7 bases. Sequences were obtained from peripheral blood. The clonotype was recovered from a man between 50 and 59 years old with active or convalescent COVID-19. The CDR3 sequence is CASSLDRARNTGELFF. The CDR3 DNA reads TGTGCCAGCAGCCTTGACAGGGCTCGGAACACCGGGGAGCTGTTTTTT.